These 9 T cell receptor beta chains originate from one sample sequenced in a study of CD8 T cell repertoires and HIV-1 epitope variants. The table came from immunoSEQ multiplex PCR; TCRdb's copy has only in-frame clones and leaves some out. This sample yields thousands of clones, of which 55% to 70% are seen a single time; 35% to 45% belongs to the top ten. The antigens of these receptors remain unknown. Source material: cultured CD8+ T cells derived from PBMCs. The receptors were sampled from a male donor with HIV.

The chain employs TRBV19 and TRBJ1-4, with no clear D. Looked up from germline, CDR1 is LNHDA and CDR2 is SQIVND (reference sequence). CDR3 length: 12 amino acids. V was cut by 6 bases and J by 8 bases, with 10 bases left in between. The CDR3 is CASRDGAEKLFF. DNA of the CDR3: TGTGCCAGTAGGGACGGCGCGGAAAAACTGTTTTTT.

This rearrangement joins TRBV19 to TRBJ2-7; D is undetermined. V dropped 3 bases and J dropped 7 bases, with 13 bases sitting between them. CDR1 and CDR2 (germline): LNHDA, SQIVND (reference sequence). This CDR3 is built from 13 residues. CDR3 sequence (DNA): TGTGCCAGTAGTATGAACTCCCTCCTGGAGCAGTACTTC. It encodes CASSMNSLLEQYF.

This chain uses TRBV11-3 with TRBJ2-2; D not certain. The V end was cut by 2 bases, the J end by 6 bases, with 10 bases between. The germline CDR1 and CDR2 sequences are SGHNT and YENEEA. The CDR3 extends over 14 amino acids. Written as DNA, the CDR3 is TGTGCCAGCAGCTTACCTGAGGTTCCCGGGGAGCTGTTTTTT. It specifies CASSLPEVPGELFF. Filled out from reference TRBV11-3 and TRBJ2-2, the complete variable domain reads EAGVVQSPRYKIIEKKQPVAFWCNPISGHNTLYWYLQNLGQGPELLIRYENEEAVDDSQLPKDRFSAERLKGVDSTLKIQPAELGDSAVYLCASSLPEVPGELFFGEGSRLTVL.

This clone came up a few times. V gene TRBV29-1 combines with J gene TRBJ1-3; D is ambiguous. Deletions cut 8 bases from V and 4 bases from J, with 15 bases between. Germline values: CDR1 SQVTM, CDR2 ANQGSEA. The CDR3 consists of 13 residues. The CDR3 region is CSTAAGGGNTIYF. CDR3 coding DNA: TGCAGCACCGCCGCGGGAGGCGGAAACACCATATATTTT.

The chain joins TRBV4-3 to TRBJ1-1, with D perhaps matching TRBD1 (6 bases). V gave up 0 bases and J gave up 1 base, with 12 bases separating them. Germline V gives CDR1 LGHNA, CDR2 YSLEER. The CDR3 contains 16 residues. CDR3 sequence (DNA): TGCGCCAGCAGCCAAGATGGGGGGCAGGGGAACACTGAAGCTTTCTTT. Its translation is CASSQDGGQGNTEAFF.

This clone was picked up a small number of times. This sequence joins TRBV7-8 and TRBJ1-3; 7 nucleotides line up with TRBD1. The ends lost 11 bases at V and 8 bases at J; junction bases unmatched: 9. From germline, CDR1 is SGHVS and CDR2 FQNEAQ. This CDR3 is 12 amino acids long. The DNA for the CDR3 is TGTGCCGGAGGTTTAACAGGGGACACCATATATTTT. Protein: CAGGLTGDTIYF. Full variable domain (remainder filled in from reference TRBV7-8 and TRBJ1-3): GAGVSQSPRYKVAKRGQDVALRCDPISGHVSLFWYQQALGQGPEFLTYFQNEAQLDKSGLPSDRFFAERPEGSVSTLKIQRTQQEDSAVYLCAGGLTGDTIYFGEGSWLTVV.

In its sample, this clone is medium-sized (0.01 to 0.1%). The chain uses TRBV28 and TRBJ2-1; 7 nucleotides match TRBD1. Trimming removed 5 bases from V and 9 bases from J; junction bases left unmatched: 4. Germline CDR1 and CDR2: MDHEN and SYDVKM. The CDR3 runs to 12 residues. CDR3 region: CASSPGGSEQFF. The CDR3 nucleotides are TGTGCCAGCAGTCCAGGGGGAAGTGAGCAGTTCTTC.

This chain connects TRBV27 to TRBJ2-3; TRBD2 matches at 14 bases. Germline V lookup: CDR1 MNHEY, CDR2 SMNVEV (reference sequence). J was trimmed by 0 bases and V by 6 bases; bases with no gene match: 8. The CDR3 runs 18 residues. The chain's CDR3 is CASRPTTSGRASTDTQYF. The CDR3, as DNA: TGTGCCAGCAGACCCACGACTAGCGGGAGGGCTAGCACAGATACGCAGTATTTT.

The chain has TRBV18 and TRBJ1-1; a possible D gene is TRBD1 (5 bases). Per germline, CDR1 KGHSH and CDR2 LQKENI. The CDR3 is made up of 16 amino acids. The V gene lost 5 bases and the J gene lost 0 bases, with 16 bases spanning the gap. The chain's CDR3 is CASSTSRDPMNTEAFF. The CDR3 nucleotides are TGTGCCAGCTCAACCAGCAGGGACCCCATGAACACTGAAGCTTTCTTT.